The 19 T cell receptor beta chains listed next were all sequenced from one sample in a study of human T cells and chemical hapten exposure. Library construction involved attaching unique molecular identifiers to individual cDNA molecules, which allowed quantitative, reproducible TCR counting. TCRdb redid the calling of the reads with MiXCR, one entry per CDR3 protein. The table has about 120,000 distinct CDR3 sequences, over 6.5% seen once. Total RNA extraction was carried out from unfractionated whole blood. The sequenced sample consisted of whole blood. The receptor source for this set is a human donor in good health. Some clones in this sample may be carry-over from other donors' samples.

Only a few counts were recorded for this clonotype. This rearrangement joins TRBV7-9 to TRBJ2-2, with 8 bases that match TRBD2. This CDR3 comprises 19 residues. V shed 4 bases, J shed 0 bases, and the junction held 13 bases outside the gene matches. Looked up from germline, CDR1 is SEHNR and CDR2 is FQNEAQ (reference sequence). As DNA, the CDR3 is TGTGCCAGCAGCTCCCCCCTGGACAGCGGGGGATCGAACACCGGGGAGCTGTTTTTT. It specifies CASSSPLDSGGSNTGELFF.

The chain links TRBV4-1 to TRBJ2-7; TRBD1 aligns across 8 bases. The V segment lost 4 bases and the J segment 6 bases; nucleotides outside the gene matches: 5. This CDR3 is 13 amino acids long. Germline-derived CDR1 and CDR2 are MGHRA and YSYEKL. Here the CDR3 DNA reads TGCGCCAGCAGCCTTGGACAGGGCCCCGAGCAGTACTTC. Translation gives CASSLGQGPEQYF.

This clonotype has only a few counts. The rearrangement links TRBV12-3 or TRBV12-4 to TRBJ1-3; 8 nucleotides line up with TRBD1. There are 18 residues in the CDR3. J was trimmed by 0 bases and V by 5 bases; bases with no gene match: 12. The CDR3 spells CASSLLPLGTGSGNTIYF. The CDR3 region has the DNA TGTGCCAGCAGTCTCCTCCCCCTCGGGACAGGCTCTGGAAACACCATATATTTT.

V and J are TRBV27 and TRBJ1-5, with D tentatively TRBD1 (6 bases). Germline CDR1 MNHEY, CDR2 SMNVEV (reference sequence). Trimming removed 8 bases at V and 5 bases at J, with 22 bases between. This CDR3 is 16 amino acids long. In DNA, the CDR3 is TGTGCCAGCCGGGGGGGCCCAGGCCTTGAGCATCAGCCCCAGCATTTT. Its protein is CASRGGPGLEHQPQHF.

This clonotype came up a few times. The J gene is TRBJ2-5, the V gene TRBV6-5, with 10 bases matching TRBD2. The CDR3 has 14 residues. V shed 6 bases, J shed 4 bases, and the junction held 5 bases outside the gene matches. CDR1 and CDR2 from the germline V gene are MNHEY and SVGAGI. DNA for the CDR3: TGTGCCAGCAGCCAGGGACTAGCGACAGAGACCCAGTACTTC. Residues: CASSQGLATETQYF.

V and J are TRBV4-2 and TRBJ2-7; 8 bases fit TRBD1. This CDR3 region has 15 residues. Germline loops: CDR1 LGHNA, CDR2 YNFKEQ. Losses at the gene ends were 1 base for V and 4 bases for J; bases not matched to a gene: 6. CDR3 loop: CASSQAGQAPYEQYF. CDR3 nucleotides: TGTGCCAGCAGCCAAGCGGGACAGGCTCCGTACGAGCAGTACTTC.

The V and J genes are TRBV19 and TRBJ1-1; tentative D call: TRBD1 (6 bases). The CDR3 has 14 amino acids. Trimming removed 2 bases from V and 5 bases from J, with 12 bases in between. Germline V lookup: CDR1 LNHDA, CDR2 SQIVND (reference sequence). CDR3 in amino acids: CASSIKTGWTEAFF. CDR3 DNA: TGTGCCAGTAGTATAAAAACAGGGTGGACTGAAGCTTTCTTT.

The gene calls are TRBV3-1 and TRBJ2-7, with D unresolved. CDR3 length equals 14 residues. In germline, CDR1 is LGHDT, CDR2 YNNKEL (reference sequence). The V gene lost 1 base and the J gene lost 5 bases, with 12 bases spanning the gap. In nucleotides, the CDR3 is TGTGCCAGCAGCCAAGGTGACGGGTTGGACGAGCAGTACTTC. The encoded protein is CASSQGDGLDEQYF.

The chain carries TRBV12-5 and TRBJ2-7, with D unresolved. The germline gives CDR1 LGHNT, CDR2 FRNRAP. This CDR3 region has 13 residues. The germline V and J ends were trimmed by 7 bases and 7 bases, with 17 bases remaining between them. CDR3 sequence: CASAPWGTWEQYF. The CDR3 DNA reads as TGTGCTAGTGCTCCCTGGGGTACATGGGAGCAGTACTTC.

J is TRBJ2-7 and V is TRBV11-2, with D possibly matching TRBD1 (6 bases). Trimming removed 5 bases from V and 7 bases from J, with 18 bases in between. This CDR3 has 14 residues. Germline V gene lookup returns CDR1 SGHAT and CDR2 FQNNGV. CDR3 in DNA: TGTGCCAGCAGCGCCCGGGACACTGGAAGGGAGCAGTACTTC. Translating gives CASSARDTGREQYF.

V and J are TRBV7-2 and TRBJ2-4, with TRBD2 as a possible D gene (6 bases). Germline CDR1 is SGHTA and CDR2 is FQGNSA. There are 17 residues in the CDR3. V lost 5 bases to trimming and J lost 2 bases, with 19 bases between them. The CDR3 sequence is CASSSRGTLSSKNIQYF. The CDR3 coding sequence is TGTGCCAGCAGCAGCCGGGGGACTCTATCCTCCAAAAACATTCAGTACTTC. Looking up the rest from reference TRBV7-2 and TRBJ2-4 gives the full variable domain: GAGVSQSPSNKVTEKGKDVELRCDPISGHTALYWYRQSLGQGLEFLIYFQGNSAPDKSGLPSDRFSAERTGGSVSTLTIQRTQQEDSAVYLCASSSRGTLSSKNIQYFGAGTRLSVL.

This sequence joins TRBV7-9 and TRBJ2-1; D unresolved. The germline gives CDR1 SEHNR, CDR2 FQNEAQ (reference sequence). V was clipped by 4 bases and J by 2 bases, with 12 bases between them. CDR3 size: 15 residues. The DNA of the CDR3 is TGTGCCAGCAGCTCCGTTCTATCCCCCTACAATGAGCAGTTCTTC. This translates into CASSSVLSPYNEQFF.

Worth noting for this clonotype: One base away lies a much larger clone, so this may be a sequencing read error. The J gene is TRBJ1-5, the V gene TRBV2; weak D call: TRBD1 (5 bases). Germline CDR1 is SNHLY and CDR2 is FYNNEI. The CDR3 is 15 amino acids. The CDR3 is CAISEGQGDDQPQHF. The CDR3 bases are TGTGCCATCAGTGAGGGGCAGGGTGACGATCAGCCCCAGCATTTT.

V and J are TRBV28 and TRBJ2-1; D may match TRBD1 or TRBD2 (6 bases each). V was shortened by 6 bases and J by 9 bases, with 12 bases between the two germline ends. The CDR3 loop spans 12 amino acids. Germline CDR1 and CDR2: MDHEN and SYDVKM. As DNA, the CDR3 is TGTGCCAGCAGCCCGGGGGCGGCTGAGCAGTTCTTC. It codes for CASSPGAAEQFF. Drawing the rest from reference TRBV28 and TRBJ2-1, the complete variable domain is DVKVTQSSRYLVKRTGEKVFLECVQDMDHENMFWYRQDPGLGLRLIYFSYDVKMKEKGDIPEGYSVSREKKERFSLILESASTNQTSMYLCASSPGAAEQFFGPGTRLTVL.

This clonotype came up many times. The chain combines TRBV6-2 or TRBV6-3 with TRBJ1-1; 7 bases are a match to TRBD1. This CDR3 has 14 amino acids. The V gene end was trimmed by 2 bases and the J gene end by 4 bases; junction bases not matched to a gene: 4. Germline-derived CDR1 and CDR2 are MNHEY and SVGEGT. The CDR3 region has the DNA TGTGCCAGCAGTTACCAGACAGGGAGCACTGAAGCTTTCTTT. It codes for CASSYQTGSTEAFF.

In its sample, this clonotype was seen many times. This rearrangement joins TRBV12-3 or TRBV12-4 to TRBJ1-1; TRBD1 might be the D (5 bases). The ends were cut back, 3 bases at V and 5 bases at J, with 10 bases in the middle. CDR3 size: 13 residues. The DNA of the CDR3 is TGTGCCAGCAGTTTCAAAGGGGATACTGAAGCTTTCTTT. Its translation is CASSFKGDTEAFF.

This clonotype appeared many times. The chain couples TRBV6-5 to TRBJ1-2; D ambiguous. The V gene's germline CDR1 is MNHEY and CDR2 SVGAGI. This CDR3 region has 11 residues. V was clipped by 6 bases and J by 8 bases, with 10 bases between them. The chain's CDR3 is CASRQGGGYTF. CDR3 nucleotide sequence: TGTGCCAGCAGGCAAGGTGGCGGCTACACCTTC.

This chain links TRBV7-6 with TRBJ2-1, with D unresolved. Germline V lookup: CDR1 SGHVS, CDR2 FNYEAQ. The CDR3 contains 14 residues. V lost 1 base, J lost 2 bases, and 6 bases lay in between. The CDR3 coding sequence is TGTGCCAGCAGCTTAGGGGTCCCCTACAATGAGCAGTTCTTC. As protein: CASSLGVPYNEQFF.

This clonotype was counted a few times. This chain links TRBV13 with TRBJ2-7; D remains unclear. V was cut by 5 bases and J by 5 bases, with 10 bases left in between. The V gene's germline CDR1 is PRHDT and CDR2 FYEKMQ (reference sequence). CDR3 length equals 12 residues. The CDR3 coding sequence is TGTGCCAGCAGCCCAATCCCCCACGAGCAGTACTTC. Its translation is CASSPIPHEQYF.